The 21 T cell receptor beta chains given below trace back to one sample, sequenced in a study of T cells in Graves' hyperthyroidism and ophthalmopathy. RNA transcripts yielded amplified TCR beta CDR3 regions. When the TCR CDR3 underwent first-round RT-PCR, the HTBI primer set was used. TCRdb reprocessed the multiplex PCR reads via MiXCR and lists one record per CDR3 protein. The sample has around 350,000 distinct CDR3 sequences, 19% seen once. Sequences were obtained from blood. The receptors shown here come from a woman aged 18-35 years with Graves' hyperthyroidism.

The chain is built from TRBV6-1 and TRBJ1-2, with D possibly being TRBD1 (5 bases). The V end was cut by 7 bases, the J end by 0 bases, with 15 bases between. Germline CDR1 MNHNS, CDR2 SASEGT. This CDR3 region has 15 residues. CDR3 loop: CASTERGRPNYGYTF. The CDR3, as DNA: TGTGCCAGCACCGAAAGGGGCAGACCTAACTATGGCTACACCTTC.

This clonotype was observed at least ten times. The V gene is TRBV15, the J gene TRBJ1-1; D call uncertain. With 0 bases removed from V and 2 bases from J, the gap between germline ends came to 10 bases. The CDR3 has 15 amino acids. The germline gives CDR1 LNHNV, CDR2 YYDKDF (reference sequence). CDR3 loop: CATSRESGANTEAFF. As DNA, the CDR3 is TGTGCCACCAGCAGAGAATCAGGAGCAAACACTGAAGCTTTCTTT.

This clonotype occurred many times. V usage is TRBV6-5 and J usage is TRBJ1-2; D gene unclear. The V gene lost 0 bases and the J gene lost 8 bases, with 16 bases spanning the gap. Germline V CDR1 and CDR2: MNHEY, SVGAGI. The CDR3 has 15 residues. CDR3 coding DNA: TGTGCCAGCAGTTACTCGAGACTCTTCTCGGGAGGCTACACCTTC. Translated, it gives CASSYSRLFSGGYTF.

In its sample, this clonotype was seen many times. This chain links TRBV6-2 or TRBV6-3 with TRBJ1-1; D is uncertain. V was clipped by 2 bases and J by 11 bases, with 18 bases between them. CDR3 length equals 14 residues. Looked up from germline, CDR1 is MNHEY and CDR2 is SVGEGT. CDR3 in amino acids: CASSYGGKKILAFF. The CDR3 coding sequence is TGTGCCAGCAGTTACGGCGGCAAAAAGATTTTGGCTTTCTTT.

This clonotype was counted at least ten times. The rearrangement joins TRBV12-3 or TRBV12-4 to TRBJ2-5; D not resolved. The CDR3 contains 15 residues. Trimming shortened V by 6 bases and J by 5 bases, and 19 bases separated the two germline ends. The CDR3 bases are TGTGCCAGCAGCCTCGAACGGACGGCGATCGAGACCCAGTACTTC. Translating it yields CASSLERTAIETQYF.

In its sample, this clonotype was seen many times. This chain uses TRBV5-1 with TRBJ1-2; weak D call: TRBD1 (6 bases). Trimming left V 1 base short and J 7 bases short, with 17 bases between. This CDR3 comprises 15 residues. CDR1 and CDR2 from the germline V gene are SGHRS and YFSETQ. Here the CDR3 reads CASSLIRRGAGGYTF. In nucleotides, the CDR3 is TGCGCCAGCAGCTTGATTCGCAGGGGAGCAGGTGGCTACACCTTC.

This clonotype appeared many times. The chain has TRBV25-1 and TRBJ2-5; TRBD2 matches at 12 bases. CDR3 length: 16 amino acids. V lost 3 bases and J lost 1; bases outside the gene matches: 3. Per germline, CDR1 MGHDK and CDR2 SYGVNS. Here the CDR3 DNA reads TGTGCCAGCAGTGACGAACTAGCGGGGGGCCAAGAGACCCAGTACTTC. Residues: CASSDELAGGQETQYF.

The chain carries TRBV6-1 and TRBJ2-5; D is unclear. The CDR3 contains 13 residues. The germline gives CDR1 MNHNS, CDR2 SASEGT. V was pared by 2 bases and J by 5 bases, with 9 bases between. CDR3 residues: CASSEYVDETQYF. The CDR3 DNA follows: TGTGCCAGCAGTGAATACGTGGACGAGACCCAGTACTTC.

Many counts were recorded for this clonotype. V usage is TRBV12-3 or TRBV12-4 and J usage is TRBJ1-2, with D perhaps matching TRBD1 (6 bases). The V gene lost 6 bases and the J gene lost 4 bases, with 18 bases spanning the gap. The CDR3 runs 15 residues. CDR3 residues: CASSPSGQPSYGYTF. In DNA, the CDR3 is TGTGCCAGCAGCCCAAGTGGACAGCCTAGCTATGGCTACACCTTC.

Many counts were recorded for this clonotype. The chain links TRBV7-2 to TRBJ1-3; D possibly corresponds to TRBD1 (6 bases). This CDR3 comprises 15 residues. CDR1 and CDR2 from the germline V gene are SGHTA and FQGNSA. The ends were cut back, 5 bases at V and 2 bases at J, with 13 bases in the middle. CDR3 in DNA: TGTGCCAGCAGCCCCTATTCAGGGGCTGGAAACACCATATATTTT. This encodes CASSPYSGAGNTIYF.

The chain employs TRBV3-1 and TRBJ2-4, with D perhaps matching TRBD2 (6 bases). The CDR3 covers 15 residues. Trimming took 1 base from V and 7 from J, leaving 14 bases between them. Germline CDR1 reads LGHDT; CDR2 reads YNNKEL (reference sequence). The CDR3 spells CASSQVTGVGNIQYF. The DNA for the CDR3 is TGTGCCAGCAGCCAAGTTACGGGGGTCGGGAACATTCAGTACTTC.

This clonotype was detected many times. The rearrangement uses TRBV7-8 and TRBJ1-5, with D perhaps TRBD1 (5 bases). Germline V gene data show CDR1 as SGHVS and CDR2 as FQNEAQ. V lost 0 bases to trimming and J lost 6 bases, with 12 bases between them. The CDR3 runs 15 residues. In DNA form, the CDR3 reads TGTGCCAGCAGCTTAGCGAGTTGGGGGAGTCAGCCCCAGCATTTT. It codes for CASSLASWGSQPQHF.

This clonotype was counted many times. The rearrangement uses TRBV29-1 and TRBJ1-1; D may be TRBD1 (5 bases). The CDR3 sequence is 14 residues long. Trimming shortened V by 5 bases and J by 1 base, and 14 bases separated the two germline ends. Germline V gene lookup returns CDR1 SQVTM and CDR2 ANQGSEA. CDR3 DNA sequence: TGCAGCGTTTCATCCGGGACGGGGAACACTGAAGCTTTCTTT. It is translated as CSVSSGTGNTEAFF.

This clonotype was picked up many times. CDR3 sequence reads: CASRTRSGNTIYF. The CDR3 region has the DNA TGTGCCAGTCGGACACGCTCTGGAAACACCATATATTTT. This rearrangement joins TRBV19 to TRBJ1-3; possibly TRBD1 for D (5 bases). V was cut by 8 bases and J by 0 bases, with 8 bases left in between. CDR1 is LNHDA and CDR2 is SQIVND in the germline V gene (reference sequence). The CDR3 contains 13 residues.

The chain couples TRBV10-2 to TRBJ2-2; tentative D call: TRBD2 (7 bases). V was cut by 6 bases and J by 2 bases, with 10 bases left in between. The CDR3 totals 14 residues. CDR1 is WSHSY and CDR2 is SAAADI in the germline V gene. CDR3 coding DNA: TGCGCCAGCAGATGGGGGGGCAACACCGGGGAGCTGTTTTTT. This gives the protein CASRWGGNTGELFF.

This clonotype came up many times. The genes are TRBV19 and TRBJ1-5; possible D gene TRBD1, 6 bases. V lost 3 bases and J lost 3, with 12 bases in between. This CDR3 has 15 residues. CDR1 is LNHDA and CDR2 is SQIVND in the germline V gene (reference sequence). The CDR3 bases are TGTGCCAGTAGTATTACTTCAGGGGTCAATCAGCCCCAGCATTTT. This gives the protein CASSITSGVNQPQHF.

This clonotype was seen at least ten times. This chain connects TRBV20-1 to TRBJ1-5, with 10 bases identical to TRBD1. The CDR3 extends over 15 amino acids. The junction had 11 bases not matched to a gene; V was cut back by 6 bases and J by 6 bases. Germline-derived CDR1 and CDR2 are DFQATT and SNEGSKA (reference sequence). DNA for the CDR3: TGCAGTGCCCTAATAACCGGGACAGGGGTTCAGCCCCAGCATTTT. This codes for CSALITGTGVQPQHF.

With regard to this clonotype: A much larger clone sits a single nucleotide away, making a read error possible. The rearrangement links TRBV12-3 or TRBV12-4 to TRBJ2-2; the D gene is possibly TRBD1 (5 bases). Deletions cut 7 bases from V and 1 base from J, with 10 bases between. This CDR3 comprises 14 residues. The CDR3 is CASIIRGNTGELFF. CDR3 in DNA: TGTGCCAGCATCATTAGGGGGAACACCGGGGAGCTGTTTTTT.

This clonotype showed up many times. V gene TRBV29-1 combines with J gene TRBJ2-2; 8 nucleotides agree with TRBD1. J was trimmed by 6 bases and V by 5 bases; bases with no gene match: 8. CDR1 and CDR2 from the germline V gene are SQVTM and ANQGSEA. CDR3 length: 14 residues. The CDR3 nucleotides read TGCAGCGTTTGCCGGACAGGGAATGCCGGGGAGCTGTTTTTT. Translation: CSVCRTGNAGELFF.

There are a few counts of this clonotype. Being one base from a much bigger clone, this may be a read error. CDR3 nucleotides: TGTGCCAGCAGCACTAGCTGCTTTGGGGAAGGCACTGAAGCTTTCTTT. It encodes CASSTSCFGEGTEAFF. The chain combines TRBV7-8 with TRBJ1-1; D remains unclear. The germline gives CDR1 SGHVS, CDR2 FQNEAQ. The CDR3 has 16 residues. V dropped 5 bases and J dropped 4 bases, with 20 bases sitting between them.

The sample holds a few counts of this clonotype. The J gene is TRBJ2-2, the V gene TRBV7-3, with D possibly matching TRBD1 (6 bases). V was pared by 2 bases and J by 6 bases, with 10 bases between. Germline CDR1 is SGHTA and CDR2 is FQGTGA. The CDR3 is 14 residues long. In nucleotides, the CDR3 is TGTGCCAGCAGCTTACAGGGGATCCCCGGGGAGCTGTTTTTT. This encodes CASSLQGIPGELFF.